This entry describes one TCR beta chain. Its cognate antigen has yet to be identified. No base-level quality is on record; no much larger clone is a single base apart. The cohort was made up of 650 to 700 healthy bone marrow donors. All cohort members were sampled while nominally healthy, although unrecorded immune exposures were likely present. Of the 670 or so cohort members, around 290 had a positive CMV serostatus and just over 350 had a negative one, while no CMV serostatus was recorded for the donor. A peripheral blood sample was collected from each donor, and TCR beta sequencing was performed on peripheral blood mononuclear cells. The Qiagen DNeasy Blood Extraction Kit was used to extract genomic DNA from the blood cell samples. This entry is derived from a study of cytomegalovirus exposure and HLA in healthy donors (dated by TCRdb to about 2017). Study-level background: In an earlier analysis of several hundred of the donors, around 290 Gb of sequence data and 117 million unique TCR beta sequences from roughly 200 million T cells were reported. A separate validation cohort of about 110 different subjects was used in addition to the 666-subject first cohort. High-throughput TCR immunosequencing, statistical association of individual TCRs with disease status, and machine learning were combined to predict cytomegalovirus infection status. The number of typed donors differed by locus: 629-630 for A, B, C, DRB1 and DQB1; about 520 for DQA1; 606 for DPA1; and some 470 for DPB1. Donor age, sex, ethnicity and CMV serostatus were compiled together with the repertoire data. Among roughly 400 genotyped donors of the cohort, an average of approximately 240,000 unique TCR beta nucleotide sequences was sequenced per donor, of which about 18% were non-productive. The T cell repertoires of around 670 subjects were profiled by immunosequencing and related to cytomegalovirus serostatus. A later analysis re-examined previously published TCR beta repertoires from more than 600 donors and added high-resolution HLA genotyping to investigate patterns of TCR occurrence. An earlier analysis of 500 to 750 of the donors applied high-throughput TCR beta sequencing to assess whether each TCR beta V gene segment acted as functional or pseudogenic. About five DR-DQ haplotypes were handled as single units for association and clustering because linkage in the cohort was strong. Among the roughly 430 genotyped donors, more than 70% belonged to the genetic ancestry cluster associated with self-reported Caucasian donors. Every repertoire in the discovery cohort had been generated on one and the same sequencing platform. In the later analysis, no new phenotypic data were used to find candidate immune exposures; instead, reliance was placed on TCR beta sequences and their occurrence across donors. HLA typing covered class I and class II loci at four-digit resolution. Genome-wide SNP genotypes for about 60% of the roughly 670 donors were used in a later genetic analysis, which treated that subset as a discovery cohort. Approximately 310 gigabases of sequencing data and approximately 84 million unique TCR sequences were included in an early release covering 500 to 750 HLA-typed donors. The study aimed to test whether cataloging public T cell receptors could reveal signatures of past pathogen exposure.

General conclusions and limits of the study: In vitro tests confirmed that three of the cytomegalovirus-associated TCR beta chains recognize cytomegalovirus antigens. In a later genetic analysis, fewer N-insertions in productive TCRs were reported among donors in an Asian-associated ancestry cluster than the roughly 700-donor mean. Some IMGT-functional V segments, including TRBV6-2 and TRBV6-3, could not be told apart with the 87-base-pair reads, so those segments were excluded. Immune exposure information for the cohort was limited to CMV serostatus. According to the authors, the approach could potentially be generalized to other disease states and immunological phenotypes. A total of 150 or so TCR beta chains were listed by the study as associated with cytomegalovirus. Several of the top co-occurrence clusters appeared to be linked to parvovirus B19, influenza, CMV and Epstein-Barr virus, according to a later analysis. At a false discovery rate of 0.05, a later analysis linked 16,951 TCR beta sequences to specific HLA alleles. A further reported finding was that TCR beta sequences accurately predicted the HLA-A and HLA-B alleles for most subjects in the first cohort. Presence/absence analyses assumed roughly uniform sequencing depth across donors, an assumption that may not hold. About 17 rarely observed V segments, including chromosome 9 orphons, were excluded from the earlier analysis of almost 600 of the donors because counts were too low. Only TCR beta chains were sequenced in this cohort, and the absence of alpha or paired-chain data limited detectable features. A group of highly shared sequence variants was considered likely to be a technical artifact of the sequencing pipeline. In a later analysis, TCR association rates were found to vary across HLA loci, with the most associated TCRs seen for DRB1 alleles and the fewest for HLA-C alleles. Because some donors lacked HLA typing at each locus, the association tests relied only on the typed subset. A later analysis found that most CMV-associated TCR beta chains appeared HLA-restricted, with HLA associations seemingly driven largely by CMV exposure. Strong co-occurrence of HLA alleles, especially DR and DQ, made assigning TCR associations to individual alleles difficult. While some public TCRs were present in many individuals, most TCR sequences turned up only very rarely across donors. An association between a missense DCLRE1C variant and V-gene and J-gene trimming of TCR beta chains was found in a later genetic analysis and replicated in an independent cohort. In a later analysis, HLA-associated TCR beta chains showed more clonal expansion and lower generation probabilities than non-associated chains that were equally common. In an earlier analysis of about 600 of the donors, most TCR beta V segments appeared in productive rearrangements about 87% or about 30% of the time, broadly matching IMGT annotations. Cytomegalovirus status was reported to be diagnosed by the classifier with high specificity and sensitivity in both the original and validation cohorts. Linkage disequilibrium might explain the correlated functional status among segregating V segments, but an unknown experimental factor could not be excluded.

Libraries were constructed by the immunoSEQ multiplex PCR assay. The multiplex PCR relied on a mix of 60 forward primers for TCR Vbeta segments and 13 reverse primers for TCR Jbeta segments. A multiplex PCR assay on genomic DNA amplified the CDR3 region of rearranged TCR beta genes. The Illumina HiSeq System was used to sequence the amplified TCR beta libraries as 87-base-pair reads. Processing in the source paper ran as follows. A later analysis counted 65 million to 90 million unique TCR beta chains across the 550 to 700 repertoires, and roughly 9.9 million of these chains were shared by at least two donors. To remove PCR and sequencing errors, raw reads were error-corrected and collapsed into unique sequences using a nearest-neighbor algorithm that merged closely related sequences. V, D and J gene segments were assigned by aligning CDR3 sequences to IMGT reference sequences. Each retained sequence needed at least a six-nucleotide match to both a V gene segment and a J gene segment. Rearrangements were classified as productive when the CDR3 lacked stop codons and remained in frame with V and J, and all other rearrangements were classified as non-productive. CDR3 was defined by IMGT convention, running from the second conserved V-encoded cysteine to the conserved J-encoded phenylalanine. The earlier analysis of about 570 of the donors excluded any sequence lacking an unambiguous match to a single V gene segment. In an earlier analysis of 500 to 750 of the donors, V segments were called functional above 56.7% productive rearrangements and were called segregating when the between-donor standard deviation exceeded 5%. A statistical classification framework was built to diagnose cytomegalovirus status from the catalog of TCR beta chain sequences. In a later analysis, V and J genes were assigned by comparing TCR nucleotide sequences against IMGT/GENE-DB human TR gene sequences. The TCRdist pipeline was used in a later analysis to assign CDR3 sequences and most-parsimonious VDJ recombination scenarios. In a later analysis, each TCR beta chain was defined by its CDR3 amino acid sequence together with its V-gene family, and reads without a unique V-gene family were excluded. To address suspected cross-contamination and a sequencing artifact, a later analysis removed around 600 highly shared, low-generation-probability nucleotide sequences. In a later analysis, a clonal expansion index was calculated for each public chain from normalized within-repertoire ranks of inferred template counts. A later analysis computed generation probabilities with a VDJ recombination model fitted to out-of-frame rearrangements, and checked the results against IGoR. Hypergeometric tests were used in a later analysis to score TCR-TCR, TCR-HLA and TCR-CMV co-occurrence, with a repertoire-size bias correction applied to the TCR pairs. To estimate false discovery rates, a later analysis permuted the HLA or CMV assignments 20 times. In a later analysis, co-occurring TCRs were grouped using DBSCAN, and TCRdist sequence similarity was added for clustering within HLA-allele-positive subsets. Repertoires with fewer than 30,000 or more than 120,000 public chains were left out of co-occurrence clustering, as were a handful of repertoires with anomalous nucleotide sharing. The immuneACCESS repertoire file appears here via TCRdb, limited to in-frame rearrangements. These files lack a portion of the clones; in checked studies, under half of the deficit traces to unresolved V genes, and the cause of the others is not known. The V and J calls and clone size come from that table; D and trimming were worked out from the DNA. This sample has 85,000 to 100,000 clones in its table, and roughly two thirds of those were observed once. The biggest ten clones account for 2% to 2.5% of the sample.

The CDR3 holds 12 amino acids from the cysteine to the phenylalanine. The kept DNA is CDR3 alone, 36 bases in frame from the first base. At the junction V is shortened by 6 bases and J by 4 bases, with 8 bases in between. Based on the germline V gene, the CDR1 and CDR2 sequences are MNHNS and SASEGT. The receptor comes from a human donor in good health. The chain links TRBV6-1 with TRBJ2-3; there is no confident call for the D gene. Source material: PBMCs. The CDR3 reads CASSLRPDTQYF. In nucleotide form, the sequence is TGTGCCAGCAGCCTGAGGCCAGATACGCAGTATTTT.